This TCR beta chain was observed in a study of blood T cell repertoires in COVID-19. Using immunoSEQ multiplex PCR, the repertoire was profiled, and TCRdb retains in-frame clones only, with some absent. The sample holds more than 80,000 clones, approximately 86% seen once. The receptor was isolated from an elderly woman with COVID-19, enrolled during active disease. The sequenced sample was peripheral blood.

The CDR3 protein is CASSIGAGEETQYF. CDR3 in DNA: TGTGCCAGTAGTATCGGGGCGGGAGAAGAGACCCAGTACTTC. The chain is built from TRBV19 and TRBJ2-5; 7 positions match TRBD2. V lost 3 bases, J lost 3 bases, and 4 bases stayed unmatched. CDR1 LNHDA and CDR2 SQIVND come from the germline V gene (reference sequence). The CDR3 covers 14 residues.